What follows describes a single TCR beta chain. Antigen unknown. PBMCs served as the source from which CD4+ and CD8+ T cells were sorted. This entry belongs to a study of CD8+ T cells in alopecia areata. Study context: Treated patients were dosed with oral tofacitinib, taking 5 to 10 mg twice daily. General study points: Sequencing of scalp samples also captures resident alphabeta T cells of normal skin. The study found higher clonality in lesional than normal scalp, especially in alopecia totalis/universalis.

Trimming left V 1 base short and J 7 bases short, with 10 bases between. Germline values: CDR1 SGHVS, CDR2 FNYEAQ. The CDR3 loop spans 13 amino acids. Following extraction, RNA underwent reverse transcription to cDNA, which served as the sequencing template. The data were produced by immunoSEQ multiplex PCR, yet TCRdb's version contains in-frame clones alone and is incomplete. The sample holds fewer than 150,000 clones, roughly 61% seen once. The genes are TRBV7-6 and TRBJ2-5; D unresolved. This receptor was identified in a human donor with alopecia areata. Material: CD4+ T cells sorted from blood, obtained at week 0. The CDR3 region has the DNA TGTGCCAGCAGCTTAGAAGTTATCGCGACCCAGTACTTC. Translated: CASSLEVIATQYF.